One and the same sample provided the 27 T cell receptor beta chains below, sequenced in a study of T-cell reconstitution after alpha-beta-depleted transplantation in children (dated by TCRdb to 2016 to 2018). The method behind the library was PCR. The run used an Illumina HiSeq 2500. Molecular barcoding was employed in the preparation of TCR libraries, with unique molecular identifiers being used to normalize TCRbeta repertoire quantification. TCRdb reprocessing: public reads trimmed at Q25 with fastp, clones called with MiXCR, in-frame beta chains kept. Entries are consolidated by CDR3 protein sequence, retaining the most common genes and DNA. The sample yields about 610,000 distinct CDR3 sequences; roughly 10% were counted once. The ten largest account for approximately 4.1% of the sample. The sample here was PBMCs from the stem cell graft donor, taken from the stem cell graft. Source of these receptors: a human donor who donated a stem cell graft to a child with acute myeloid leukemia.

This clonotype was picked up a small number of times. In DNA, the CDR3 is TGCAGTGCAACCACAGGGACTGGCAATCAGCCCCAGCATTTT. It specifies CSATTGTGNQPQHF. V is TRBV20-1 and J is TRBJ1-5; possible D gene TRBD1, 6 bases. Trimming cost V 6 bases and J 2 bases, with 14 bases left between them. CDR3 size: 14 residues. Germline V lookup: CDR1 DFQATT, CDR2 SNEGSKA (reference sequence).

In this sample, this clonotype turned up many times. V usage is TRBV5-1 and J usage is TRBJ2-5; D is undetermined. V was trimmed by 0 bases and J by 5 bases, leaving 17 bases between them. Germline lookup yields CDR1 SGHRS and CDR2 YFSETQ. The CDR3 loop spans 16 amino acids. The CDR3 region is CASSLGDGSPGETQYF. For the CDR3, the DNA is TGCGCCAGCAGCTTGGGAGACGGATCCCCCGGCGAGACCCAGTACTTC.

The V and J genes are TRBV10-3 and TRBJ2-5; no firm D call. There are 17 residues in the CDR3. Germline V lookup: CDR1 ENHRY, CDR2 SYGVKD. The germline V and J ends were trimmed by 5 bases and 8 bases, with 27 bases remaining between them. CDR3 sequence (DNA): TGTGCCATCAGTCCGCAGCTTCACAGCCTTGGGGATGAAACCCAGTACTTC. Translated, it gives CAISPQLHSLGDETQYF.

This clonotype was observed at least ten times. CDR3: CAISDPGTSGGKLEQYF. Written as DNA, the CDR3 is TGTGCCATCAGTGATCCCGGGACTAGCGGAGGCAAGTTGGAGCAGTACTTC. This chain connects TRBV10-3 to TRBJ2-7, with 11 bases identical to TRBD2. Germline V gives CDR1 ENHRY, CDR2 SYGVKD. CDR3 length: 17 residues. V lost 3 bases and J lost 7; bases outside the gene matches: 14.

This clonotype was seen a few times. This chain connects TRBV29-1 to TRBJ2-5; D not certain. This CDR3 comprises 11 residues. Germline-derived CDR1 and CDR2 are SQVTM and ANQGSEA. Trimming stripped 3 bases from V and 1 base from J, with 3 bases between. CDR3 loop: CSVDSQETQYF. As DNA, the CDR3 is TGCAGCGTTGATTCCCAAGAGACCCAGTACTTC.

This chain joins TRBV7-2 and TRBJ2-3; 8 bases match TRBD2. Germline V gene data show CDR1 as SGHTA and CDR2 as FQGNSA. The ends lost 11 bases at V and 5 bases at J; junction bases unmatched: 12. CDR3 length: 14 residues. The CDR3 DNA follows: TGTGCCTCGGCAAGCGGGGGTCGAGGAGATACGCAGTATTTT. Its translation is CASASGGRGDTQYF. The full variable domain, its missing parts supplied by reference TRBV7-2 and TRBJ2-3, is GAGVSQSPSNKVTEKGKDVELRCDPISGHTALYWYRQSLGQGLEFLIYFQGNSAPDKSGLPSDRFSAERTGGSVSTLTIQRTQQEDSAVYLCASASGGRGDTQYFGPGTRLTVL.

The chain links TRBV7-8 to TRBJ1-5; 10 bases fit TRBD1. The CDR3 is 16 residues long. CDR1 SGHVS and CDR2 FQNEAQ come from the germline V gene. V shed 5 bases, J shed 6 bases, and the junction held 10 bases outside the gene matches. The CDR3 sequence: CASSPPGQGISQPQHF. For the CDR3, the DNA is TGTGCCAGCAGCCCTCCGGGACAGGGGATCAGTCAGCCCCAGCATTTT.

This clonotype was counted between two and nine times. The CDR3 reads CSVPTGTPNYGYTF. The CDR3 nucleotides are TGCAGCGTCCCAACCGGGACACCTAACTATGGCTACACCTTC. The chain recombines TRBV29-1 with TRBJ1-2; tentatively, D is TRBD1 (6 bases). The CDR3 is made up of 14 amino acids. The V end was cut by 6 bases, the J end by 0 bases, with 14 bases between. Germline values: CDR1 SQVTM, CDR2 ANQGSEA.

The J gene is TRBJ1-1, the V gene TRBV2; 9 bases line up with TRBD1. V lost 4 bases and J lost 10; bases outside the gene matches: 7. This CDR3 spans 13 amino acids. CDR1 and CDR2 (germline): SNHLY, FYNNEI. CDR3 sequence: CASSATGGLRAFF. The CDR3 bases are TGTGCCAGCAGTGCAACAGGGGGCTTGAGAGCTTTCTTT. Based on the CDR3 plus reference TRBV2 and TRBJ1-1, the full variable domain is EPEVTQTPSHQVTQMGQEVILRCVPISNHLYFYWYRQILGQKVEFLVSFYNNEISEKSEIFDDQFSVERPDGSNFTLKIRSTKLEDSAMYFCASSATGGLRAFFGQGTRLTVV.

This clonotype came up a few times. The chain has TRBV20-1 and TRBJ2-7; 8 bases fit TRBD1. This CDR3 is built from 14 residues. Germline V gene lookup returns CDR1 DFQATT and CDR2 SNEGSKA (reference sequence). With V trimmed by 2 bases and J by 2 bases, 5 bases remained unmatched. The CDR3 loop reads CSARRTGTTYEQYF. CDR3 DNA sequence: TGCAGTGCTAGAAGGACAGGGACAACCTACGAGCAGTACTTC.

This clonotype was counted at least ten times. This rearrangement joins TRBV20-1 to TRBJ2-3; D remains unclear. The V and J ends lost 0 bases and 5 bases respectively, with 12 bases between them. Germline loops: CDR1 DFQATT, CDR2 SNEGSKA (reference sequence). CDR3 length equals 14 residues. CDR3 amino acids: CSARDPRSVDTQYF. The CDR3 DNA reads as TGCAGTGCTAGAGATCCCCGGTCCGTAGATACGCAGTATTTT.

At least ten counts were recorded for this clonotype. This CDR3 is CSARASSIDNSPLHF. The CDR3 DNA sequence: TGCAGTGCTAGGGCGAGCAGTATCGATAATTCACCCCTCCACTTT. V is TRBV20-1 and J is TRBJ1-6; no firm D call. The length of the CDR3 is 15 residues. Germline lookup yields CDR1 DFQATT and CDR2 SNEGSKA (reference sequence). The V end was cut by 3 bases, the J end by 5 bases, with 14 bases between.

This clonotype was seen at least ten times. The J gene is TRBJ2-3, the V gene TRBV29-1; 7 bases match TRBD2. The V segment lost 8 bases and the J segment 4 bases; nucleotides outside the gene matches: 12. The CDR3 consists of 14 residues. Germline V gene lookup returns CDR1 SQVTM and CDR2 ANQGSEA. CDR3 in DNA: TGCAGCTTCCACCCGGGAGGTATTCCAGATACGCAGTATTTT. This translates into CSFHPGGIPDTQYF.

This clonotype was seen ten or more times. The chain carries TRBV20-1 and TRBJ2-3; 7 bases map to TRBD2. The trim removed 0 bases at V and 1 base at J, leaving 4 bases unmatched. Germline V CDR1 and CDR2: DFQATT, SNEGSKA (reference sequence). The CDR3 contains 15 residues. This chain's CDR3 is CSARDASGGTDTQYF. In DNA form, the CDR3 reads TGCAGTGCTAGAGATGCTAGCGGAGGCACAGATACGCAGTATTTT.

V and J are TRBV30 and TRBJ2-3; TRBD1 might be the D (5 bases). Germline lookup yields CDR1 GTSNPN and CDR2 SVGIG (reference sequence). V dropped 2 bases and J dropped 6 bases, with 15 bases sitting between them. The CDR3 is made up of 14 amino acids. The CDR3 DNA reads TGTGCCTGGAGTACGAAGGGGTCTGGGGATACGCAGTATTTT. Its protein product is CAWSTKGSGDTQYF.

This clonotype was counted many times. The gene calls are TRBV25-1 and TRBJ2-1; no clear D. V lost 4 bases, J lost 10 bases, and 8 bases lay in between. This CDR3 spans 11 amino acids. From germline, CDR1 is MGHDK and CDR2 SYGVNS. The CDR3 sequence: CASSATGEQFF. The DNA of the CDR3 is TGTGCCAGCAGTGCGACTGGGGAGCAGTTCTTC.

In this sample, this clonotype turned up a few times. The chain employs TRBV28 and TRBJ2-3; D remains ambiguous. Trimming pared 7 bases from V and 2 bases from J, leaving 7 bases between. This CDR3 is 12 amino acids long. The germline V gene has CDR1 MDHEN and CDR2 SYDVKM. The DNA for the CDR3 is TGTGCCAGCAACGCGGTCACAGATACGCAGTATTTT. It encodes CASNAVTDTQYF.

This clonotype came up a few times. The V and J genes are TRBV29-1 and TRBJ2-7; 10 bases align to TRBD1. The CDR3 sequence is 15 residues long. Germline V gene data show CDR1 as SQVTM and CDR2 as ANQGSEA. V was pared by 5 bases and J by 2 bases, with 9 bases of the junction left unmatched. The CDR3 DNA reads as TGCAGCGTTCTGCCCGGGACAGGGGTCCCCTACGAGCAGTACTTC. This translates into CSVLPGTGVPYEQYF.

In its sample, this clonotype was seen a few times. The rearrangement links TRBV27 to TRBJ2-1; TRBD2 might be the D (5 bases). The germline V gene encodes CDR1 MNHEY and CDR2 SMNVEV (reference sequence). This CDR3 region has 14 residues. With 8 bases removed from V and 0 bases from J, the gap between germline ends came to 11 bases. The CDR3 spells CASGLKSSYNEQFF. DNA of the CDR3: TGTGCCAGCGGACTTAAGAGCTCCTACAATGAGCAGTTCTTC.

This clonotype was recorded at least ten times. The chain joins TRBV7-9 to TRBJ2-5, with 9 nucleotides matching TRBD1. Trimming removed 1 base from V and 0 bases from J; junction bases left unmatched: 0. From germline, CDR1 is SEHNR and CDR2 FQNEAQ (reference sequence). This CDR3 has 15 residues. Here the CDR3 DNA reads TGTGCCAGCAGCTTAGGGGACAGGGACCAAGAGACCCAGTACTTC. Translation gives CASSLGDRDQETQYF. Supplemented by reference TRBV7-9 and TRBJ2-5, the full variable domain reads DTGVSQNPRHKITKRGQNVTFRCDPISEHNRLYWYRQTLGQGPEFLTYFQNEAQLEKSRLLSDRFSAERPKGSFSTLEIQRTEQGDSAMYLCASSLGDRDQETQYFGPGTRLLVL.

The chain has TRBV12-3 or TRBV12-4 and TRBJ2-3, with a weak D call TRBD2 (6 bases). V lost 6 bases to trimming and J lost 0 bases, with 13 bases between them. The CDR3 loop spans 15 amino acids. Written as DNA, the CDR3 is TGTGCCAGCAGGGTTAGCGGTTCTAGCACAGATACGCAGTATTTT. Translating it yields CASRVSGSSTDTQYF.

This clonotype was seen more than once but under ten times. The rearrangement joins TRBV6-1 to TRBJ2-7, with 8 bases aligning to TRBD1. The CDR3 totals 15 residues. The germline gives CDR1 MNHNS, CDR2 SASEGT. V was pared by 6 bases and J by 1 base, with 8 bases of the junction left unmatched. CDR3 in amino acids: CASSLDRAPSYEQYF. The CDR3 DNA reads TGTGCCAGCAGCCTGGACAGGGCGCCATCCTACGAGCAGTACTTC.

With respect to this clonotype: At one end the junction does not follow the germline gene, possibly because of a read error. CDR3 protein: CASSQEGIGQPQHF. CDR3 coding DNA: TGTGCTAGCAGCCAGGAGGGGATTGGCCAGCCCCAGCATTTT. The chain recombines TRBV7-7 with TRBJ1-5; weak D call: TRBD1 (5 bases). Germline values: CDR1 SSHAT, CDR2 FNYEAQ (reference sequence). This CDR3 is built from 14 residues.

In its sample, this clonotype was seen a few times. The CDR3 sequence: CASSRGERAYGYTF. CDR3 sequence (DNA): TGCGCCAGCAGCCGAGGGGAAAGGGCCTATGGCTACACCTTC. V usage is TRBV5-1 and J usage is TRBJ1-2; TRBD1 might be the D (5 bases). Germline V gives CDR1 SGHRS, CDR2 YFSETQ. CDR3 length: 14 residues. V lost 4 bases, J lost 4 bases, and 14 bases lay in between.

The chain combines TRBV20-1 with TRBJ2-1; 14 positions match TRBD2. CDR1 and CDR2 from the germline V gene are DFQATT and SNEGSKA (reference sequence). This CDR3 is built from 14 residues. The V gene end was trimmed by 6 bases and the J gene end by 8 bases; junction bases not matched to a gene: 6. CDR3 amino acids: CSALGTSGSYEQFF. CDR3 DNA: TGCAGTGCCCTCGGGACTAGCGGGAGCTATGAGCAGTTCTTC.

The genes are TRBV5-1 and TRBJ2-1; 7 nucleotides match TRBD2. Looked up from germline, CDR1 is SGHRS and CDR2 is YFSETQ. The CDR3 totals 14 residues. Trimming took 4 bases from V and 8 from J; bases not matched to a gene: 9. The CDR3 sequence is CASSRDSRGDEQFF. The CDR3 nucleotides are TGCGCCAGCAGCCGGGACTCACGGGGGGATGAGCAGTTCTTC.

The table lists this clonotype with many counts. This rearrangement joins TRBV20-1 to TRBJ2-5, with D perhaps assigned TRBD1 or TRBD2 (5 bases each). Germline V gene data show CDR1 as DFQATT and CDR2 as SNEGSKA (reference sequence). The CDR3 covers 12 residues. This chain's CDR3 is CSALRDEETQYF. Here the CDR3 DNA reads TGCAGCGCACTTCGGGACGAAGAGACCCAGTACTTC.